This T cell receptor beta chain was observed in a study of cytomegalovirus exposure and HLA in healthy donors. V gave up 4 bases and J gave up 0 bases; unmatched junction bases: 9. This CDR3 is built from 17 residues. Germline V CDR1 and CDR2: SEHNR, FQNEAQ (reference sequence). The study ran its PCR with 60 Vbeta and 13 Jbeta primers. Libraries were prepared by immunoSEQ multiplex PCR; TCRdb keeps only in-frame clonotypes and omits some of them. The sample has 74,000 or so clones, roughly 75% seen once; the top ten hold roughly 7.2%. Comment on this clone: Its antigen remains unidentified.

Study-wide results and limits: When analyzed later, a missense DCLRE1C variant was found to be linked to TCR beta V- and J-gene trimming.

The J gene is TRBJ2-1, the V gene TRBV7-9, with 7 positions matching TRBD1. The receptor comes from a woman aged 40 to 50 in good health and CMV-seronegative. Input material: PBMCs. Here the CDR3 DNA reads TGTGCCAGCAGCTCCCTAGGGACAGCCAGCTCCTACAATGAGCAGTTCTTC. Translated: CASSSLGTASSYNEQFF.